Here is one T cell receptor (beta chain) with its context. Some clones are missing from TCRdb's copy, which holds only in-frame ones; the method was immunoSEQ multiplex PCR. The sample has 110,000 to 150,000 clones, approximately 91% seen once; the top ten hold over 4%. The data belong to a study of control samples from healthy donors and cancer patients. Trimming took off 5 bases at V and 1 base at J, with 9 bases between the two ends. This CDR3 contains 13 residues. Germline V lookup: CDR1 SEHNR, CDR2 FQNEAQ (reference sequence). This TCR was recovered from a man aged 25 to 45 in good health. The chain recombines TRBV7-9 with TRBJ2-7; D is unresolved. Material: blood. The CDR3 nucleotides read TGTGCCAGCAGCCCCACAAATTCCTACGAGCAGTACTTC. Translated: CASSPTNSYEQYF. The full variable domain, in which reference TRBV7-9 and TRBJ2-7 provide the parts outside the CDR3, is DTGVSQNPRHKITKRGQNVTFRCDPISEHNRLYWYRQTLGQGPEFLTYFQNEAQLEKSRLLSDRFSAERPKGSFSTLEIQRTEQGDSAMYLCASSPTNSYEQYFGPGTRLTVT.